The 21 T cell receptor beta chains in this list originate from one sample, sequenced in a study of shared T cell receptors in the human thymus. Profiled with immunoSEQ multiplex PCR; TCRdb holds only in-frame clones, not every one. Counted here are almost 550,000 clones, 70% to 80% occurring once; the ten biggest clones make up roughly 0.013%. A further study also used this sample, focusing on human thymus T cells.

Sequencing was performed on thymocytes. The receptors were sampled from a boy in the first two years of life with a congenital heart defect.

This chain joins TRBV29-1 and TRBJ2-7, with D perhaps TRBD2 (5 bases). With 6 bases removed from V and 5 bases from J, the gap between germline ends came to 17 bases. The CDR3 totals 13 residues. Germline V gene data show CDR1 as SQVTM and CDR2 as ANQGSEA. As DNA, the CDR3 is TGCAGCGTCTACCCGGGATTTAGCGACGAGCAGTACTTC. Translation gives CSVYPGFSDEQYF.

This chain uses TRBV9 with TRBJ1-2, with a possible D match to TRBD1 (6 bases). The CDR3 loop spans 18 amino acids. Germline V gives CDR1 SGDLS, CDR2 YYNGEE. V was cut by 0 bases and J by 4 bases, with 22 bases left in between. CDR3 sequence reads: CASSVAARDTTRGYGYTF. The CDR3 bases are TGTGCCAGCAGCGTAGCTGCGAGGGACACCACTCGGGGCTATGGCTACACCTTC.

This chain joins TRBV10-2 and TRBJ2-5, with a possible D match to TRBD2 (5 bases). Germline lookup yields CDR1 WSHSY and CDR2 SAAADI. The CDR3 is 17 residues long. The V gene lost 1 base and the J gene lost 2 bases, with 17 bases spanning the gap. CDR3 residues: CASSEFFLKDWQETQYF. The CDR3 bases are TGCGCCAGCAGTGAGTTCTTTCTCAAGGACTGGCAAGAGACCCAGTACTTC.

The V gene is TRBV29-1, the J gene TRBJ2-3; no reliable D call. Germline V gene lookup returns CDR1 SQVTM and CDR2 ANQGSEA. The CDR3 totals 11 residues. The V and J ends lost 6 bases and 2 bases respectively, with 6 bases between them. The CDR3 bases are TGCAGCGTCGGGTACACAGATACGCAGTATTTT. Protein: CSVGYTDTQYF.

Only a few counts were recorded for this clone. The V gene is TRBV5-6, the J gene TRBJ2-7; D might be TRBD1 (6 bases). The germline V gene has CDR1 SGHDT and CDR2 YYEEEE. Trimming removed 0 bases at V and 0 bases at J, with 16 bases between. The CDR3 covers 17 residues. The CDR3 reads CASSLGLTGTHSYEQYF. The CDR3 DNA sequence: TGTGCCAGCAGCTTGGGACTAACCGGGACACACTCCTACGAGCAGTACTTC. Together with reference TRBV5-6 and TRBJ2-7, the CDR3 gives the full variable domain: DAGVTQSPTHLIKTRGQQVTLRCSPKSGHDTVSWYQQALGQGPQFIFQYYEEEERQRGNFPDRFSGHQFPNYSSELNVNALLLGDSALYLCASSLGLTGTHSYEQYFGPGTRLTVT.

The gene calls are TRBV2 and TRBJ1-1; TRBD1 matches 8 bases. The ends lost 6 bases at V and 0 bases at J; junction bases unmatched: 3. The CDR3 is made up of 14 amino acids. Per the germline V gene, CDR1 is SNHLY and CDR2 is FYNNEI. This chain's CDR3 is CASRTGVMNTEAFF. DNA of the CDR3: TGTGCCAGCAGGACAGGGGTCATGAACACTGAAGCTTTCTTT.

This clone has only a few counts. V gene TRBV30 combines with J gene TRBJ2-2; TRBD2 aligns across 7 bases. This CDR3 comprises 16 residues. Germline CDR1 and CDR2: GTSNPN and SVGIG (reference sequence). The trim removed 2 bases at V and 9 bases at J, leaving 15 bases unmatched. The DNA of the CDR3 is TGTGCCTGGAGTACGACTAGCCAAACCTCATATTGGGAGCTGTTTTTT. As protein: CAWSTTSQTSYWELFF. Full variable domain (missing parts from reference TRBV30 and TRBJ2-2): SQTIHQWPATLVQPVGSPLSLECTVEGTSNPNLYWYRQAAGRGLQLLFYSVGIGQISSEVPQNLSASRPQDRQFILSSKKLLLSDSGFYLCAWSTTSQTSYWELFFGEGSRLTVL.

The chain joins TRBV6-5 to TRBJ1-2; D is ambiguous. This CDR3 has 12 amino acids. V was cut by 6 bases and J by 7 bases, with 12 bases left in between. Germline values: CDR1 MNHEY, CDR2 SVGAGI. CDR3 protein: CASRDSRGGYTF. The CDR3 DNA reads TGTGCCAGCAGGGACTCCAGAGGTGGCTACACCTTC.

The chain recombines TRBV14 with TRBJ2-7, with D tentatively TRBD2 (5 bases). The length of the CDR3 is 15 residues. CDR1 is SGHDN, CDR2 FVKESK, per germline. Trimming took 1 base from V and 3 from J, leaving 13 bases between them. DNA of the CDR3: TGTGCCAGCAGCCAAGGGAGGAAGAGGGACTACGAGCAGTACTTC. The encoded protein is CASSQGRKRDYEQYF.

The CDR3: CASSKRYRGSGYTF. The CDR3, as DNA: TGTGCCAGCAGCAAAAGGTACAGGGGCTCTGGCTACACCTTC. The J gene is TRBJ1-2, the V gene TRBV21-1; the table's D call, TRBD1, has no DNA check behind it. TRBV21-1 is listed as a pseudogene. This CDR3 is built from 14 residues.

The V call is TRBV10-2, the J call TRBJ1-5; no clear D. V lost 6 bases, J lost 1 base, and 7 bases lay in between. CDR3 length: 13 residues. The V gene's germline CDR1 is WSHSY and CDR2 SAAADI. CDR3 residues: CASRELSNQPQHF. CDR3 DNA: TGCGCCAGCAGAGAACTGAGCAATCAGCCCCAGCATTTT.

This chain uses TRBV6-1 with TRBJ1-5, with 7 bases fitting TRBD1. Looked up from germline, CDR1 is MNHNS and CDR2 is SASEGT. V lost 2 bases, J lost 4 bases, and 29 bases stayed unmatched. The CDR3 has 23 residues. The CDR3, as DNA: TGTGCCAGCAGTGAAACCTCCCCGCGGGGCGTCTCCGGGACAGCAAATATGAATCAGCCCCAGCATTTT. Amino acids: CASSETSPRGVSGTANMNQPQHF.

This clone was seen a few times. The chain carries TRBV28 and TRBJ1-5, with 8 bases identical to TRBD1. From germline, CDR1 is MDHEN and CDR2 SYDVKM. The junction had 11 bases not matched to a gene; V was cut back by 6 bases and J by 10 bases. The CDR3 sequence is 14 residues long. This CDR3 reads CASSQQGDLVPQHF. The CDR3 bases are TGTGCCAGCAGCCAACAGGGGGATCTGGTACCCCAGCATTTT. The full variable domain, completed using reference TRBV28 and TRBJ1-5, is DVKVTQSSRYLVKRTGEKVFLECVQDMDHENMFWYRQDPGLGLRLIYFSYDVKMKEKGDIPEGYSVSREKKERFSLILESASTNQTSMYLCASSQQGDLVPQHFGDGTRLSIL.

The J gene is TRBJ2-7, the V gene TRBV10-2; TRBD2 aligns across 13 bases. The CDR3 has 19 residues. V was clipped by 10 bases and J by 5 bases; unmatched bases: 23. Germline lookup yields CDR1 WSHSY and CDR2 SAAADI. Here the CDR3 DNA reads TGCGCCACCAAACGCGATCTTGACCCCGGGACTAGCGGGGCCCACGAGCAGTACTTC. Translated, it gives CATKRDLDPGTSGAHEQYF.

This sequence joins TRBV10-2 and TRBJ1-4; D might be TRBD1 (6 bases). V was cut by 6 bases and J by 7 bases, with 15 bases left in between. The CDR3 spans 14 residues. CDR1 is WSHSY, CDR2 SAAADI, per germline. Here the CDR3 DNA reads TGCGCCAGCAGCCCCCTCCAGGGGAGTGAAAAACTGTTTTTT. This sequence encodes CASSPLQGSEKLFF.

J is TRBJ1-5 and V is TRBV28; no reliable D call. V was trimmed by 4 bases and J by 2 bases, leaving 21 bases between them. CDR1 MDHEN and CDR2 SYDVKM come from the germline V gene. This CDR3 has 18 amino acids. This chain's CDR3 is CASSSLIRGRMGNQPQHF. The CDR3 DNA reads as TGTGCCAGCAGTTCGTTGATCCGCGGGAGAATGGGCAATCAGCCCCAGCATTTT.

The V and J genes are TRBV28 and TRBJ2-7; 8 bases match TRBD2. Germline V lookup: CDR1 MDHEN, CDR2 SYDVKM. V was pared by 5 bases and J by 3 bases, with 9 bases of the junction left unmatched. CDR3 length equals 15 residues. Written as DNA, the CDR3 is TGTGCCAGCAGTCCGCCGGCGGGAGGTATCTACGAGCAGTACTTC. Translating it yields CASSPPAGGIYEQYF.

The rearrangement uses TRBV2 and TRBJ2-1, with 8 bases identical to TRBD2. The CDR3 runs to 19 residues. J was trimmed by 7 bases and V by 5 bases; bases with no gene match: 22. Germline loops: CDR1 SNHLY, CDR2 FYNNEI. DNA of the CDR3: TGTGCCAGCAGTTGCTTTTGGACTCGACTAGCGCTGGGCAATAATGAGCAGTTCTTC. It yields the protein CASSCFWTRLALGNNEQFF.

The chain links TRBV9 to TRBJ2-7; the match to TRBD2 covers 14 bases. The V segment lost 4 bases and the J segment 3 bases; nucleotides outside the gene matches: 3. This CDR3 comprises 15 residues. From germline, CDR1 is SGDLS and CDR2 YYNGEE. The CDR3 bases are TGTGCCAGCAGCCCGACTAGCGGGGGGGACTACGAGCAGTACTTC. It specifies CASSPTSGGDYEQYF.

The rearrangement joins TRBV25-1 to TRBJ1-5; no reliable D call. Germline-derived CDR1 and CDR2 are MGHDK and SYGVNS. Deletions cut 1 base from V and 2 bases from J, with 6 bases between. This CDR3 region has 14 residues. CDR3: CASSESTGNQPQHF. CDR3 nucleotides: TGTGCCAGCAGTGAATCTACGGGCAATCAGCCCCAGCATTTT.

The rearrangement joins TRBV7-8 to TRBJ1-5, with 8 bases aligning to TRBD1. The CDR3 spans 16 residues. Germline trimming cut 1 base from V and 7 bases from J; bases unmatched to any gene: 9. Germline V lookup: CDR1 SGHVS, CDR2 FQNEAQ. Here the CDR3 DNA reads TGTGCCAGCAGCTTAGACCGACAGGGGCCAGGGCAGCCCCAGCATTTT. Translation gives CASSLDRQGPGQPQHF. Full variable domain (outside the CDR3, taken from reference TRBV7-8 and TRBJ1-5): GAGVSQSPRYKVAKRGQDVALRCDPISGHVSLFWYQQALGQGPEFLTYFQNEAQLDKSGLPSDRFFAERPEGSVSTLKIQRTQQEDSAVYLCASSLDRQGPGQPQHFGDGTRLSIL.